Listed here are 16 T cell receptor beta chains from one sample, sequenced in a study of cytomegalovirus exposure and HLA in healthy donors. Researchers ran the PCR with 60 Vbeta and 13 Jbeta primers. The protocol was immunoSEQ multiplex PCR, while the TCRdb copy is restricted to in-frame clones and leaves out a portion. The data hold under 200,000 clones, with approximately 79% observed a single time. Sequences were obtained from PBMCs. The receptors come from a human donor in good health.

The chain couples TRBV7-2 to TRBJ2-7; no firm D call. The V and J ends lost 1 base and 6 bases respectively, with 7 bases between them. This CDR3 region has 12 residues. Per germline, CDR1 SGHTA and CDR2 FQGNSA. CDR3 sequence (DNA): TGTGCCAGCAGCTTAGGAGGAATCGAGCAGTACTTC. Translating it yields CASSLGGIEQYF.

CDR3 bases: TGTGCCAGCAGCTTATTAGCTGGGACAGGGGGCAGGGATACGCAGTATTTT. The encoded protein is CASSLLAGTGGRDTQYF. The J gene is TRBJ2-3, the V gene TRBV13; 12 bases match TRBD1. The J segment lost 6 bases and the V segment lost 2 bases, leaving 9 bases of the junction unmatched. Looked up from germline, CDR1 is PRHDT and CDR2 is FYEKMQ (reference sequence). The CDR3 is 17 amino acids. Filled out from reference TRBV13 and TRBJ2-3, the complete variable domain reads AAGVIQSPRHLIKEKRETATLKCYPIPRHDTVYWYQQGPGQDPQFLISFYEKMQSDKGSIPDRFSAQQFSDYHSELNMSSLELGDSALYFCASSLLAGTGGRDTQYFGPGTRLTVL.

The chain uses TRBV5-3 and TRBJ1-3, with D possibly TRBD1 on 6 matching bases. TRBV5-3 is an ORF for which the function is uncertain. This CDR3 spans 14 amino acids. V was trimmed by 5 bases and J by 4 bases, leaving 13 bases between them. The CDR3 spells CARRHRTAGNTIYF. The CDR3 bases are TGTGCCAGAAGGCACCGGACAGCCGGAAACACCATATATTTT.

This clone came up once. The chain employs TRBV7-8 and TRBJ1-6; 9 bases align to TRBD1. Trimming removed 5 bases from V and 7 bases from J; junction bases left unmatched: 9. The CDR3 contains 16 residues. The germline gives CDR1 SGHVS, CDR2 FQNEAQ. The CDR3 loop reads CASSTTTGTGNSPLHF. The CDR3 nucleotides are TGTGCCAGCAGCACGACGACCGGGACAGGGAATTCACCCCTCCACTTT.

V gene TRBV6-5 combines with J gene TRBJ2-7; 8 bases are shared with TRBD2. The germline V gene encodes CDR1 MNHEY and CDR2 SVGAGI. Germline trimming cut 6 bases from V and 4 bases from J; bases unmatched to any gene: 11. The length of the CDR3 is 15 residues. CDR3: CASRPLSGGPYEQYF. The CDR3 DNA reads TGTGCCAGCAGACCCCTCAGCGGGGGTCCATACGAGCAGTACTTC.

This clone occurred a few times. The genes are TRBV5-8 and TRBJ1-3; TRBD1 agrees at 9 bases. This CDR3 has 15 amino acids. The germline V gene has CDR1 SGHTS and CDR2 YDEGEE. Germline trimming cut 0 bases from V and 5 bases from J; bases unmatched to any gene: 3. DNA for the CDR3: TGTGCCAGCAGCTTGGACGGGACAGGGAGAAACACCATATATTTT. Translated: CASSLDGTGRNTIYF.

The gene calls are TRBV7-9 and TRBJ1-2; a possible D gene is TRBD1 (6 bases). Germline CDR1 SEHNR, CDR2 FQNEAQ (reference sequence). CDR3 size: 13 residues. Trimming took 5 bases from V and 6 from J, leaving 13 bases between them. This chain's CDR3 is CASSPGASDGYTF. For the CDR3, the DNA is TGTGCCAGCAGCCCAGGGGCCTCCGATGGCTACACCTTC.

In DNA, the CDR3 is TGTGCCAGCAGCTTAGTGGGGGGCCAAGAGACCCAGTACTTC. It encodes CASSLVGGQETQYF. This sequence joins TRBV7-6 and TRBJ2-5; tentatively, D is TRBD2 (6 bases). V was cut by 1 base and J by 1 base, with 7 bases left in between. The CDR3 spans 14 residues. Looked up from germline, CDR1 is SGHVS and CDR2 is FNYEAQ.

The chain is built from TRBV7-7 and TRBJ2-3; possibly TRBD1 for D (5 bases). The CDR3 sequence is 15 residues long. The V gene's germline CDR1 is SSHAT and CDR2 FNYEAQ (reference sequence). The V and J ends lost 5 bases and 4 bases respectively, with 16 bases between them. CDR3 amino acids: CASSPPIGAADTQYF. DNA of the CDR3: TGTGCCAGCAGCCCACCAATTGGGGCAGCAGATACGCAGTATTTT.

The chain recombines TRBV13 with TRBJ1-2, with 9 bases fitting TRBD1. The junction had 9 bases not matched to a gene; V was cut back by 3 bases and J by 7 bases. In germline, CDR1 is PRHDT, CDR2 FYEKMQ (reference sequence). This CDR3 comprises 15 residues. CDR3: CASSFRDRDSFGYTF. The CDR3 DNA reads TGTGCCAGCAGCTTCCGGGACAGGGATTCTTTTGGCTACACCTTC. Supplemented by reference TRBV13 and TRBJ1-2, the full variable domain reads AAGVIQSPRHLIKEKRETATLKCYPIPRHDTVYWYQQGPGQDPQFLISFYEKMQSDKGSIPDRFSAQQFSDYHSELNMSSLELGDSALYFCASSFRDRDSFGYTFGSGTRLTVV.

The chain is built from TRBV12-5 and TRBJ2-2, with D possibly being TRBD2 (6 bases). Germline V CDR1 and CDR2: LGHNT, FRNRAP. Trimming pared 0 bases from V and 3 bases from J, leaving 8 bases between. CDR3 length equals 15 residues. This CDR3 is CASGLVVADTGELFF. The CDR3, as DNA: TGTGCTAGTGGTTTGGTAGTAGCGGACACCGGGGAGCTGTTTTTT.

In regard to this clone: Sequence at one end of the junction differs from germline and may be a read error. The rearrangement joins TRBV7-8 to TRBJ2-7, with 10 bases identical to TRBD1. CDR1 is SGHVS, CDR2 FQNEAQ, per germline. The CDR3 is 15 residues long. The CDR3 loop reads CASSSGQGRLYGQYF. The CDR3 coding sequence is TGTGCCAGCAGCTCGGGACAGGGGCGACTCTACGGGCAGTACTTC.

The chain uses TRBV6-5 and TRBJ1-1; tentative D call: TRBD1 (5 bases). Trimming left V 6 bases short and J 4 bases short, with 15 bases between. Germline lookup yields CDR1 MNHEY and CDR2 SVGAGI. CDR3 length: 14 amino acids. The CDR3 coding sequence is TGTGCCAGCAGCGCAGGGTTTGGGGTCACTGAAGCTTTCTTT. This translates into CASSAGFGVTEAFF.

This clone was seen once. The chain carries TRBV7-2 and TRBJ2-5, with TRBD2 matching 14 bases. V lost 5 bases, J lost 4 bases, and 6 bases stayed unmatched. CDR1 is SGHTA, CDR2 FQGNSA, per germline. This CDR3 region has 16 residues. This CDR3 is CASSPRTSGGLETQYF. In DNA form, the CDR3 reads TGTGCCAGCAGCCCCAGGACTAGCGGGGGGTTAGAGACCCAGTACTTC.

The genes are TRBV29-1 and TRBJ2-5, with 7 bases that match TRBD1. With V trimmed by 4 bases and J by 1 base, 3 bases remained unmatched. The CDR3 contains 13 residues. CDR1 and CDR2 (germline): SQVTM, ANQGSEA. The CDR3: CSVVYRGQETQYF. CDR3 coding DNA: TGCAGCGTTGTATACAGGGGCCAAGAGACCCAGTACTTC.

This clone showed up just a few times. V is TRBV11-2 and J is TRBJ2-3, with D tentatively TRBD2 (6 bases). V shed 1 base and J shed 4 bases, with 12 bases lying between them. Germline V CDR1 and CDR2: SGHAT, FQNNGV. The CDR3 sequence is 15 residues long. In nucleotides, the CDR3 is TGTGCCAGCAGCTTAGTGTCGGGGGAGGCAGATACGCAGTATTTT. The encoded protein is CASSLVSGEADTQYF.